The sequence of this TCR beta chain was determined in a study of PD-L1 blockade in urothelial cancer. As for the study in general: Prior chemotherapy in patients spanned 0 to 3 regimens.

Time point meaning: pretreatment peripheral blood. The CDR3 has 17 amino acids. The V gene lost 4 bases and the J gene lost 0 bases, with 14 bases spanning the gap. Germline V CDR1 and CDR2: SGHNT, YYREEE (reference sequence). This clone was detected once. Its specificity is not known. Each PCR had synthetic TCR analog templates added to it as a spike-in. Profiled with immunoSEQ multiplex PCR; TCRdb holds only in-frame clones, not every one. Here the sample spans tens of thousands of clones, roughly 89% being singletons. Whole-study results and caveats: Enhanced expansion of tumor-associated blood clones at 3 weeks characterized durable-benefit patients.

Sequencing used PBMCs, obtained around atezolizumab (anti-PD-L1) treatment. The chain links TRBV5-4 to TRBJ2-6, with D maybe TRBD1 (6 bases). This clonotype was sampled from an older woman with urothelial cancer. The CDR3 region has the DNA TGTGCCAGCAGCGGAGAGGGGGTTAGCTCTGGGGCCAACGTCCTGACTTTC. Translation gives CASSGEGVSSGANVLTF.